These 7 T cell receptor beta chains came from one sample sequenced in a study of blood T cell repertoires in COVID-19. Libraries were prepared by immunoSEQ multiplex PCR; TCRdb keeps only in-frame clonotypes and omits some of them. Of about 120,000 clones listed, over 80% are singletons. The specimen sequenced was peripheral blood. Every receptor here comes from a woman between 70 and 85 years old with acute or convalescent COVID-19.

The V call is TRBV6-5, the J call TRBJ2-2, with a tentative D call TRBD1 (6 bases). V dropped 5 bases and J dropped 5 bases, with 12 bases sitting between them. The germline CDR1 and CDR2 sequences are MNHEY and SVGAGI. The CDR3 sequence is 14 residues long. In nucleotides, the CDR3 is TGTGCCAGCAGTAGGGGACAAGTTACCGGGGAGCTGTTTTTT. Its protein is CASSRGQVTGELFF.

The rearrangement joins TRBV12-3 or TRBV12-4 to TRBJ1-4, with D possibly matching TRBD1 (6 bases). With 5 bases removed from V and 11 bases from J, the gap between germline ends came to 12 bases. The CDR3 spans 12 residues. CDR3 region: CASSGGSYKLFF. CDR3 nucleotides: TGTGCCAGCAGTGGGGGCTCGTATAAACTGTTTTTT.

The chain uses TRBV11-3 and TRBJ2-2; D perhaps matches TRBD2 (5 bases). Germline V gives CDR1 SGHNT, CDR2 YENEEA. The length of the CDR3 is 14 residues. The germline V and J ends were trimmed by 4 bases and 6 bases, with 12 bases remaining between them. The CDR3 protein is CASSSVRGSGELFF. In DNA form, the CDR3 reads TGTGCCAGCAGCTCGGTTCGGGGATCCGGGGAGCTGTTTTTT. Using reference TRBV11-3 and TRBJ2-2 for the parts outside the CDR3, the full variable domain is EAGVVQSPRYKIIEKKQPVAFWCNPISGHNTLYWYLQNLGQGPELLIRYENEEAVDDSQLPKDRFSAERLKGVDSTLKIQPAELGDSAVYLCASSSVRGSGELFFGEGSRLTVL.

In nucleotides, the CDR3 is TGCGCCAGCAGCCAAGATTGGGGCTCGACCTACGAGCAGTACTTC. Its protein is CASSQDWGSTYEQYF. V is TRBV4-1 and J is TRBJ2-7; maybe TRBD1 (5 bases). The V end was cut by 0 bases, the J end by 2 bases, with 11 bases between. The CDR3 contains 15 residues. The V gene's germline CDR1 is MGHRA and CDR2 YSYEKL.

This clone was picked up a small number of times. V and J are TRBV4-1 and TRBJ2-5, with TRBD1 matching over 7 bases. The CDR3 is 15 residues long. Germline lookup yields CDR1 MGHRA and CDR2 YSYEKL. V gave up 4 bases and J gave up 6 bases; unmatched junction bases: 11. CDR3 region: CASSRMQGVLKTQYF. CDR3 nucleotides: TGCGCCAGCAGCCGTATGCAGGGGGTTCTGAAGACCCAGTACTTC.

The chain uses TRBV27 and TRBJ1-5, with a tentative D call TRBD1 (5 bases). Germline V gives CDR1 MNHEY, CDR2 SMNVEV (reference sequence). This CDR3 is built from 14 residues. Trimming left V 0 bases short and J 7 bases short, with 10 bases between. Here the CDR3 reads CASSLSGGRQPQHF. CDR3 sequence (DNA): TGTGCCAGCAGTTTATCGGGGGGGAGGCAGCCCCAGCATTTT.

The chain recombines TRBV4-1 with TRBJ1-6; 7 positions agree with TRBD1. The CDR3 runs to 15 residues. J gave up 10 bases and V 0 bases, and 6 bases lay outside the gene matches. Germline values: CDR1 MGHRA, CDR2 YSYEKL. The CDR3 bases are TGCGCCAGCAGCCAAGATTACCAGGGGGGCTCACCCCTCCACTTT. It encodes CASSQDYQGGSPLHF.